This T cell receptor beta chain was documented in a study of naive and memory T cell subsets. By share of the sample, this clonotype is medium-sized. The V and J ends lost 0 bases and 9 bases respectively, with 13 bases between them. CDR3 length equals 13 residues. Germline-derived CDR1 and CDR2 are SGHRS and YFSETQ. Adult healthy volunteers gave 2.5 ml peripheral blood for whole-blood RNA. For blood and skin samples, reverse transcription used TCR alpha and beta constant primers. One entry per CDR3 protein, called by TCRdb with MiXCR from the 5' RACE reads. The table lists over 20,000 distinct CDR3 sequences, approximately 22% of them singletons.

The rearrangement links TRBV5-1 to TRBJ2-7; D gene uncertain. The clonotype comes from a female donor in good health. CDR3 in DNA: TGCGCCAGCAGCTTGGGACAAGGCGGCTCGCAGTACTTC. This translates into CASSLGQGGSQYF.